Listed below are T cell receptor beta chains from one sample, sequenced in a study of blood T cells in healthy people across ages. TCRdb independently ran MiXCR on the 5' RACE reads; one entry per CDR3 protein. The repertoire includes 1.6 million or so distinct CDR3 sequences, about 32% of them detected once, and around 10% sits in the top ten. The sequenced material came from blood. The receptor source for this set is a woman aged 30 to 39 in good health. Both conserved end residues are part of each CDR3. D genes are given only for firm matches. Size values are once, few and many counts, or a class for expanded clones, and some rows have none.

j_call d_call clone_size v_call cdr3_nt cdr3_aa
TRBJ2-3 TRBD1 few TRBV27 TGTGCCAGCAGTTCGGACAGGGGATCAGATACGCAGTATTTT CASSSDRGSDTQYF
TRBJ2-7 . once TRBV7-9 TGTGCCAGCAGCTTAGCACAGGCCCCCGGCGAGCGGTACTTC CASSLAQAPGERYF
TRBJ2-1 TRBD2 . TRBV19 TGTGCCAGTAGTGCCCTCAGCGGGAGCTCCTACAATGAGCAGTTCTTC CASSALSGSSYNEQFF
TRBJ2-7 . . TRBV3-1 TGTGTCAGCAGCCATTCAAGGGAGCAGTACTTC CVSSHSREQYF
TRBJ2-1 . many TRBV12-3/TRBV12-4 TGTGCCAGCAGTTTCAGGGATGAGCAGTTCTTC CASSFRDEQFF
TRBJ2-1 . few TRBV7-6 TGTGCCAGCACCCCTCTCACCGGGCAGCTCTACAATGAGCAGTTCTTC CASTPLTGQLYNEQFF
TRBJ2-7 . . TRBV11-1 TGTGCCAGCACCTTAATCACTTACGAGCAGTACTTC CASTLITYEQYF
TRBJ2-3 TRBD2 few TRBV20-1 TGCAGTGCGGGAGGCGGGGGTAGCACAGATACGCAGTATTTT CSAGGGGSTDTQYF
TRBJ2-7 . . TRBV27 TGTGCCAGCAGTTACGAGGACGGCGCCTACGAGCAGTACTTC CASSYEDGAYEQYF
TRBJ2-1 TRBD2 few TRBV7-3 TGTGCCAGCAGCTTACAGGGACTAAACACTGAGCAGTTCTTC CASSLQGLNTEQFF
TRBJ2-3 TRBD2 few TRBV4-2 TGTGCCAGCAGCGTAGGGACTAGCGGAACGAGCACAGATACGCAGTATTTT CASSVGTSGTSTDTQYF
TRBJ2-1 TRBD1 . TRBV10-2 TGCGCCAGCCGACAGGGTGGTGAGCAGTTCTTC CASRQGGEQFF
TRBJ2-5 . . TRBV10-3 TGTGCCATCAGAGCTGCGGGTAGCGGCCTGTACCAAGAGACCCAGTACTTC CAIRAAGSGLYQETQYF
TRBJ2-7 . few TRBV20-1 TGCAGTGCTAGATCACAGGGATACGAGCAGTACTTC CSARSQGYEQYF
TRBJ1-2 . few TRBV27 TGTGCCAGCAGTTCCAGGTTGGGGGGCTACACCTTC CASSSRLGGYTF
TRBJ2-2 TRBD2 . TRBV24-1 TGTGCCACCAGTGATTCCCCCGGGAGGGCCGTGAACACCGGGGAGCTGTTTTTT CATSDSPGRAVNTGELFF
TRBJ1-2 . . TRBV20-1 TGCAGTGCGAACTTAGGCTATGGCTACACCTTC CSANLGYGYTF
TRBJ1-4 . . TRBV7-3 TGTGCCAGCAGCTTAAGTGGTACTCCAGGAGAAAAACTGTTTTTT CASSLSGTPGEKLFF
TRBJ2-3 . many TRBV29-1 TGCAGCGTTGCGGGCGGACCACACACAGATACGCAGTATTTT CSVAGGPHTDTQYF
TRBJ2-3 . . TRBV7-3 TGTGCCAGCAGCCGGGGACACACAAGCACAGATACGCAGTATTTT CASSRGHTSTDTQYF
TRBJ2-7 . many TRBV4-1 TGCGCCAGCAGCCAAGCAGGGGTCCACGAGCAGTACTTC CASSQAGVHEQYF
TRBJ2-7 . once TRBV7-7 TGTGCCAGCAGCTTAGCAGGGTCTAGGGAGCAGTACTTC CASSLAGSREQYF
TRBJ2-7 TRBD1 . TRBV2 TGTGCCAGCACACAGGGGCGGCTGGTTAAGGAGCAGTACTTC CASTQGRLVKEQYF
TRBJ2-4 . . TRBV7-9 TGTGCCAGCAGCTTAGGGGGGGAACCTATAGCCAAAAACATTCAGTACTTC CASSLGGEPIAKNIQYF
TRBJ2-1 . . TRBV29-1 TGCAGCGTCTCAGACTTTATATCTTACAATGAGCAGTTCTTC CSVSDFISYNEQFF
TRBJ2-2 TRBD2 . TRBV7-2 TGTGCCAGCAGCTCCCTGACTAGCGCGAACACCGGGGAGCTGTTTTTT CASSSLTSANTGELFF
TRBJ2-7 TRBD2 few TRBV5-1 TGCGCCAGCAGCTTTCTAGCGGGGGTCGGGCAGTACTTC CASSFLAGVGQYF
TRBJ2-1 TRBD2 . TRBV4-1 TGCGCCAGCAGCCAAGTTAGGGCGGGGGGGCCTAGTTCCTACAATGAGCAGTTCTTC CASSQVRAGGPSSYNEQFF
TRBJ1-1 TRBD1 few TRBV5-1 TGCGCCAGCAGCACCGGGACAGCCACTAACACTGAAGCTTTCTTT CASSTGTATNTEAFF
TRBJ2-1 TRBD2 few TRBV4-2 TGTGCCAGCAGCCAAGAACTAGCGGGGAACGAGTACCTCTCCTACAATGAGCAGTTCTTC CASSQELAGNEYLSYNEQFF
TRBJ2-7 . few TRBV7-9 TGTGCCAGCAGCCCCCAGGGGGGGGTCAACGAGCAGTACTTC CASSPQGGVNEQYF
TRBJ2-1 TRBD2 . TRBV4-2 TGTGCCAGCAGCCGGATAGATAGCGGGACTTACAATGAGCAGTTCTTC CASSRIDSGTYNEQFF
TRBJ2-3 TRBD2 . TRBV2 TGTGCCAGCAGTGAACCCGGGAGGGTCGCAACAGATACGCAGTATTTT CASSEPGRVATDTQYF
TRBJ1-2 TRBD1 few TRBV29-1 TGCAGCGCCGCCGGGACAGGGGATGGCTACACCTTC CSAAGTGDGYTF
TRBJ2-1 . many TRBV29-1 TGCAGCGTCCAGGCAGGGGGGCTCAATGAGCAGTTCTTC CSVQAGGLNEQFF
TRBJ2-1 TRBD2 . TRBV13 TGTGCCAGCAGCGGCAGACTAGCCTCCTACAATGAGCAGTTCTTC CASSGRLASYNEQFF
TRBJ2-5 TRBD2 . TRBV12-3/TRBV12-4 TGTGCCAGCAGTTTAGGGGAGGGCGCGACCCAGTACTTC CASSLGEGATQYF
TRBJ2-7 TRBD2 . TRBV20-1 TGCAGTGCCGGACCCGGGACTAGGACCTACGAGCAGTACTTC CSAGPGTRTYEQYF
TRBJ2-1 TRBD2 few TRBV4-1 TGCGCCAGCAGCCTTTTTCTAGCGGGAGCCTACAATGAGCAGTTCTTC CASSLFLAGAYNEQFF
TRBJ2-1 . few TRBV12-3/TRBV12-4 TGTGCCAGCAGTTTAGTAGCCGTCTTCGGTGAGCAGTTCTTC CASSLVAVFGEQFF
TRBJ1-2 TRBD1 . TRBV29-1 TGCAGCGTTGAAGAACTAATGACAGGGTCCAGATATGGCTACACCTTC CSVEELMTGSRYGYTF
TRBJ2-3 TRBD2 . TRBV5-1 TGCGCCAGCAGCATGACTAGCCGTCACACAGATACGCAGTATTTT CASSMTSRHTDTQYF
TRBJ1-4 . . TRBV5-7 TGTGCCAGCAGCACCAGAACAGCAACTAATGAAAAACTGTTTTTT CASSTRTATNEKLFF
TRBJ1-5 . . TRBV2 TGTGCCACCGGGGAGGGGGATCAGCCCCAGCATTTT CATGEGDQPQHF
TRBJ2-7 . few TRBV6-1 TGTGCCAGCAGTGATTTCGTGGAAAACGAGCAGTACTTC CASSDFVENEQYF
TRBJ2-5 TRBD2 . TRBV5-1 TGTGCCAGCAGTTGGACTAGTCGAGAGACCCAGTACTTC CASSWTSRETQYF
TRBJ2-1 . . TRBV12-3/TRBV12-4 TGTGCCAGCAGTCCTCTCCTAGGCAATGAGCAGTTCTTC CASSPLLGNEQFF
TRBJ2-7 . many TRBV6-5 TGTGCCAGCAGTTACTCGAAGGCAGCTCAAAAAACCTACGAGCAGTACTTC CASSYSKAAQKTYEQYF
TRBJ1-4 . . TRBV28 TGTGCCAGCAGCGCTACAGGGCTTAATGAAAAACTGTTTTTT CASSATGLNEKLFF
TRBJ2-3 TRBD1 . TRBV4-1 TGCGCCAGCAGCCAGGGCCCCTACAGGGGGCAGGGCACAGATGCGCAGTATTTT CASSQGPYRGQGTDAQYF
TRBJ2-2 . . TRBV6-5 TGTGCCAGCAGTTGGGGGGGCAGGCTGTTTTTT CASSWGGRLFF
TRBJ2-5 TRBD2 . TRBV10-3 TGTGCCATCAGTGAGTGGAGCGGGAGTCCCGAGACCCAGTACTTC CAISEWSGSPETQYF